This section outlines one TCR beta chain sequence together with its context. Its target is not known. The PCR contained 60 Vbeta and 13 Jbeta primers. TCRdb keeps only in-frame clones here, not all; method: immunoSEQ multiplex PCR. The sample records about 160,000 clones, around 79% being singletons. The data are from a study of cytomegalovirus exposure and HLA in healthy donors. Study-wide results and limits: Later work showed greater clonal expansion in HLA-associated TCR beta chains than in equally common others. Listed as cytomegalovirus-associated were 150 to 200 TCR beta chains. With later analysis, a missense DCLRE1C variant became linked to TCR beta V- and J-gene trimming.

Healthy bone marrow donors made up the donor group. Trimming pared 0 bases from V and 8 bases from J, leaving 12 bases between. The length of the CDR3 is 14 residues. Looked up from germline, CDR1 is SGHRS and CDR2 is YFSETQ. The chain uses TRBV5-1 and TRBJ2-1; tentatively, D is TRBD2 (6 bases). The sample taken for sequencing was PBMCs. This sequence was found in a man in his fifties or sixties in good health and CMV-seropositive. In nucleotides, the CDR3 is TGCGCCAGCAGCTTGGGTTCGGGGGACGATGAGCAGTTCTTC. The encoded protein is CASSLGSGDDEQFF.